This T cell receptor beta chain stems from a study of blood T cell repertoires in COVID-19. Study-level background: Italy, Spain and the United States were the sources of the convalescent and acute COVID-19 samples. In each case, the material was cDNA or gDNA derived from T cells, B-cell-depleted T cells, or PBMCs.

Per the study methods: Estimates of nucleated cell counts were drawn from the amplification of reference gene primers. The method was immunoSEQ multiplex PCR; TCRdb's version includes in-frame clones alone and lacks a portion of them. The DNA was the basis for D and trimming; V, J and clone size are from that table. The sample has 300,000 to 400,000 clones, roughly 87% seen once. The sequencing input was peripheral blood. The sequence was obtained from a man aged 50-59 years with active or convalescent COVID-19.

CDR3 loop: CASSSGFDSLYGYTF. CDR3 coding DNA: TGTGCCAGCTCATCCGGATTTGACAGCCTCTATGGCTACACCTTC. The chain has TRBV18 and TRBJ1-2; possible D gene TRBD1, 5 bases. The CDR3 spans 15 residues. Germline V gene lookup returns CDR1 KGHSH and CDR2 LQKENI. Between the trimmed V and J ends, which lost 5 bases and 4 bases, there was a span of 17 bases. Full variable domain (remainder filled in from reference TRBV18 and TRBJ1-2): NAGVMQNPRHLVRRRGQEARLRCSPMKGHSHVYWYRQLPEEGLKFMVYLQKENIIDESGMPKERFSAEFPKEGPSILRIQQVVRGDSAAYFCASSSGFDSLYGYTFGSGTRLTVV.